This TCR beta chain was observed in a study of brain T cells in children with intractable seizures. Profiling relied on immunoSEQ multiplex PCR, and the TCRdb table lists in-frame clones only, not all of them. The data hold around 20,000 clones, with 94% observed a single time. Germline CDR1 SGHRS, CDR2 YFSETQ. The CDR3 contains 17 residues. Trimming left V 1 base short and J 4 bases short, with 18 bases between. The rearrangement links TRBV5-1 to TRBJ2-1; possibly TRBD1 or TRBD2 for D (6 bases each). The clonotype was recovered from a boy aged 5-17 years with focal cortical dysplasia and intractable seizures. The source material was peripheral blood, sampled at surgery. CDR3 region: CASSLLGGSGQYNEQFF. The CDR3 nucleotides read TGCGCCAGCAGCTTGCTGGGGGGCTCGGGCCAGTACAATGAGCAGTTCTTC.